These 19 T cell receptor beta chains share one sample of origin, sequenced in a study of CD8 T cells in ankylosing spondylitis. TCRdb reprocessed the 5' RACE reads with MiXCR, giving one entry per CDR3 protein. The repertoire holds approximately 250,000 distinct CDR3 sequences, with roughly 8.2% as singletons. The sequenced sample was blood, either unsorted or a sorted T cell fraction (not recorded which). These receptors were collected from a female donor with ankylosing spondylitis or in good health (not recorded which).

The table lists this clonotype with many counts. The J gene is TRBJ2-1, the V gene TRBV20-1, with 9 bases matching TRBD2. Trimming removed 6 bases from V and 9 bases from J; junction bases left unmatched: 12. The CDR3 sequence is 14 residues long. The germline V gene has CDR1 DFQATT and CDR2 SNEGSKA (reference sequence). The CDR3 nucleotides read TGCAGTGCGATCGGGACTAGCAGGGTTAGTGAGCAGTTCTTC. Protein: CSAIGTSRVSEQFF.

This clonotype was observed many times. Its ends do not fully match the called genes, so a read error is possible. The rearrangement links TRBV5-1 to TRBJ1-1; 7 bases align to TRBD1. The CDR3 contains 14 residues. Germline-derived CDR1 and CDR2 are SGHRS and YFSETQ. The CDR3 sequence is CASRLDRLNTEAFF. In DNA form, the CDR3 reads TGCGCCAGCAGATTGGACAGGTTGAACACTGAAGCTTTCTTT.

This clonotype was detected many times. The chain carries TRBV7-6 and TRBJ2-1, with D perhaps assigned TRBD1 or TRBD2 (5 bases each). Trimming stripped 5 bases from V and 6 bases from J, with 20 bases between. The CDR3 is 16 amino acids. CDR1 is SGHVS and CDR2 is FNYEAQ in the germline V gene. CDR3 coding DNA: TGTGCCAGCAGCCTTGGGACGGCCCAGGATTCCAATGAGCAGTTCTTC. Protein product: CASSLGTAQDSNEQFF. Full variable domain (rest looked up from reference TRBV7-6 and TRBJ2-1): GAGVSQSPRYKVTKRGQDVALRCDPISGHVSLYWYRQALGQGPEFLTYFNYEAQQDKSGLPNDRFSAERPEGSISTLTIQRTEQRDSAMYRCASSLGTAQDSNEQFFGPGTRLTVL.

This clonotype appeared many times. This chain links TRBV20-1 with TRBJ2-7; TRBD2 agrees at 7 bases. The V gene's germline CDR1 is DFQATT and CDR2 SNEGSKA (reference sequence). J was trimmed by 0 bases and V by 2 bases; bases with no gene match: 4. The CDR3 is made up of 14 amino acids. The CDR3 sequence is CSARPGLSSYEQYF. CDR3 sequence (DNA): TGCAGTGCTAGACCGGGACTATCCTCCTACGAGCAGTACTTC.

This clonotype was observed at least ten times. The chain employs TRBV5-1 and TRBJ1-1; no definite D call. The germline gives CDR1 SGHRS, CDR2 YFSETQ. This CDR3 comprises 14 residues. Trimming stripped 4 bases from V and 1 base from J, with 11 bases between. For the CDR3, the DNA is TGCGCCAGCAGCCCGCGGACGGGGAACACTGAAGCTTTCTTT. This encodes CASSPRTGNTEAFF.

The chain has TRBV25-1 and TRBJ1-2; D is uncertain. Trimming shortened V by 1 base and J by 0 bases, and 6 bases separated the two germline ends. CDR1 is MGHDK and CDR2 is SYGVNS in the germline V gene. The CDR3 is made up of 14 amino acids. The CDR3 loop is CASSEFRANYGYTF. CDR3 bases: TGTGCCAGCAGTGAATTCCGGGCTAACTATGGCTACACCTTC.

This clonotype was recorded many times. The chain has TRBV3-1 and TRBJ2-5; D perhaps matches TRBD2 (6 bases). The germline CDR1 and CDR2 sequences are LGHDT and YNNKEL (reference sequence). CDR3 length equals 14 residues. V was clipped by 6 bases and J by 1 base, with 12 bases between them. The CDR3: CASSRTNLQETQYF. The CDR3 nucleotides are TGTGCCAGCAGTCGGACTAACCTCCAAGAGACCCAGTACTTC.

This clonotype was found many times. This chain uses TRBV29-1 with TRBJ1-3; D unclear. The CDR3 consists of 12 residues. The V gene lost 7 bases and the J gene lost 7 bases, with 14 bases spanning the gap. Looked up from germline, CDR1 is SQVTM and CDR2 is ANQGSEA. CDR3: CSAEVEWNTIYF. The CDR3 DNA follows: TGCAGCGCCGAAGTGGAGTGGAACACCATATATTTT.

V gene TRBV6-2 or TRBV6-3 combines with J gene TRBJ2-1; D is perhaps TRBD2 (7 bases). The length of the CDR3 is 18 residues. CDR1 is MNHEY and CDR2 is SVGEGT in the germline V gene. V lost 2 bases and J lost 0, with 17 bases in between. The CDR3 DNA reads TGTGCCAGCAGTTACAATGCAGGGGAGGGTCACTCCTACAATGAGCAGTTCTTC. Its translation: CASSYNAGEGHSYNEQFF.

This clonotype was found many times. The chain employs TRBV20-1 and TRBJ2-3, with D perhaps matching TRBD2 (5 bases). The CDR3 runs 12 residues. Germline V gene lookup returns CDR1 DFQATT and CDR2 SNEGSKA (reference sequence). Trimming left V 4 bases short and J 4 bases short, with 9 bases between. The CDR3 here is CSATLEADTQYF. The CDR3 DNA reads as TGCAGTGCTACGTTGGAGGCAGATACGCAGTATTTT.

The J gene is TRBJ1-1, the V gene TRBV28; D is uncertain. The CDR3 contains 13 residues. The V end was cut by 3 bases, the J end by 4 bases, with 9 bases between. CDR1 is MDHEN, CDR2 SYDVKM, per germline. CDR3 in amino acids: CASSLASTTEAFF. DNA of the CDR3: TGTGCCAGCAGTTTGGCGTCGACCACTGAAGCTTTCTTT.

This clonotype was found many times. The chain carries TRBV29-1 and TRBJ1-5, with D unclear. Germline values: CDR1 SQVTM, CDR2 ANQGSEA. V lost 0 bases, J lost 11 bases, and 11 bases lay in between. This CDR3 is built from 12 residues. The CDR3 DNA follows: TGCAGCGTTGAAGATAGAGGAGACTCCCAGCATTTT. Translated: CSVEDRGDSQHF.

This clonotype was recorded at least ten times. V is TRBV20-1 and J is TRBJ2-5, with D maybe TRBD2 (5 bases). The V gene's germline CDR1 is DFQATT and CDR2 SNEGSKA (reference sequence). Trimming pared 6 bases from V and 5 bases from J, leaving 16 bases between. The CDR3 runs to 13 residues. CDR3 protein: CSARTDPMETQYF. CDR3 nucleotides: TGCAGTGCCCGGACTGATCCGATGGAGACCCAGTACTTC.

This clonotype was counted ten times or more. The genes are TRBV6-2 or TRBV6-3 and TRBJ2-2; no reliable D call. The CDR3 extends over 14 amino acids. From germline, CDR1 is MNHEY and CDR2 SVGEGT. V was trimmed by 6 bases and J by 2 bases, leaving 10 bases between them. CDR3 sequence: CASSPGSNTGELFF. The DNA of the CDR3 is TGTGCCAGCAGCCCAGGTTCTAACACCGGGGAGCTGTTTTTT.

This clonotype is a singleton in its sample. The chain combines TRBV7-3 with TRBJ1-5; D ambiguous. The CDR3 has 13 amino acids. Germline CDR1 reads SGHTA; CDR2 reads FQGTGA. V dropped 3 bases and J dropped 2 bases, with 5 bases sitting between them. The CDR3, as DNA: TGTGCCAGCAGCTTCGACCGCAATCAGCCCCAGCATTTT. It specifies CASSFDRNQPQHF.

This clonotype was seen repeatedly, ten times or more. The chain has TRBV5-1 and TRBJ2-6, with D uncertain. V was clipped by 0 bases and J by 0 bases, with 7 bases between them. Germline CDR1 SGHRS, CDR2 YFSETQ. This CDR3 comprises 16 residues. The CDR3 nucleotides are TGCGCCAGCAGCTTGGGCTTAAACTCTGGGGCCAACGTCCTGACTTTC. The encoded protein is CASSLGLNSGANVLTF.

This chain joins TRBV18 and TRBJ1-2; the D gene is possibly TRBD1 (5 bases). Trimming removed 2 bases from V and 7 bases from J, with 11 bases in between. The CDR3 spans 13 residues. Germline CDR1 is KGHSH and CDR2 is LQKENI. Here the CDR3 reads CASSPSAGLGYTF. CDR3 nucleotide sequence: TGTGCCAGCTCACCATCGGCAGGGCTTGGCTACACCTTC.

Regarding this clonotype: This may be a read error: a much more frequent sequence differs by one nucleotide. The genes are TRBV30 and TRBJ1-3; D remains ambiguous. The ends were cut back, 1 base at V and 5 bases at J, with 12 bases in the middle. The CDR3 has 14 residues. Germline CDR1 is GTSNPN and CDR2 is SVGIG (reference sequence). The CDR3, as DNA: TGTGCCTGGAGTGGAGGAGGTTCTAGAAACACCATATATTTT. It encodes CAWSGGGSRNTIYF.

This clonotype was seen repeatedly, ten times or more. The V and J genes are TRBV20-1 and TRBJ2-5, with 10 bases matching TRBD2. This CDR3 contains 14 residues. Germline CDR1 and CDR2: DFQATT and SNEGSKA (reference sequence). With V trimmed by 2 bases and J by 5 bases, 5 bases remained unmatched. The CDR3 protein is CSARLAGVRETQYF. As DNA, the CDR3 is TGCAGTGCTAGACTAGCGGGAGTTCGGGAGACCCAGTACTTC.